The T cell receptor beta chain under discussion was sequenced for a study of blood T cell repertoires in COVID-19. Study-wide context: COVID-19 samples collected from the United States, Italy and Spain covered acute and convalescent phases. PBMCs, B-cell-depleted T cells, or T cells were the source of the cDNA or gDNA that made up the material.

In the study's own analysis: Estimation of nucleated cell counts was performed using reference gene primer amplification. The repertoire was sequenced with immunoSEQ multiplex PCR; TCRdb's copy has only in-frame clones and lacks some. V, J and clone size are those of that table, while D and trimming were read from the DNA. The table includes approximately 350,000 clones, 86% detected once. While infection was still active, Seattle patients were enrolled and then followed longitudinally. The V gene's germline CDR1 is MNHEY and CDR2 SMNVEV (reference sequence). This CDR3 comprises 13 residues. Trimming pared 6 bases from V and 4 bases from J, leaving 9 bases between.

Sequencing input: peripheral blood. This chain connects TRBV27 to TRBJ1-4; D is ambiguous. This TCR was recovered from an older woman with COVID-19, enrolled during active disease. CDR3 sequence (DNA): TGTGCCAGCAGGACTCTTAATAATGAAAAACTGTTTTTT. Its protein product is CASRTLNNEKLFF.